The 21 T cell receptor beta chains listed next were all sequenced from one sample in a study of blood T cell repertoires in COVID-19. Generated by immunoSEQ multiplex PCR, the TCRdb table keeps only in-frame clones and is missing some. This sample has approximately 84,000 clones, with around four fifths found just once. Sequenced input: peripheral blood. Receptors originate from a human donor in a cohort sampled during active COVID-19.

The chain has TRBV28 and TRBJ2-2; 8 bases are shared with TRBD1. The V gene end was trimmed by 6 bases and the J gene end by 5 bases; junction bases not matched to a gene: 8. The CDR3 spans 15 residues. The germline CDR1 and CDR2 sequences are MDHEN and SYDVKM. CDR3 bases: TGTGCCAGCAGCCGTTACAGGGGGAAAACCGGGGAGCTGTTTTTT. As protein: CASSRYRGKTGELFF.

The CDR3 bases are TGTGCCAGCAGTCCACTAGAGAGCTCCTATAATTCACCCCTCCACTTT. Its translation is CASSPLESSYNSPLHF. The gene calls are TRBV27 and TRBJ1-6; D gene ambiguous. Trimming pared 5 bases from V and 0 bases from J, leaving 11 bases between. The CDR3 length is 16 residues. Germline CDR1 and CDR2: MNHEY and SMNVEV (reference sequence).

V and J are TRBV5-4 and TRBJ2-4; tentative D call: TRBD1 (5 bases). The germline gives CDR1 SGHNT, CDR2 YYREEE (reference sequence). The CDR3 covers 11 residues. The V end lost 0 bases, the J end lost 14 bases, and 9 bases lay between the germline ends. CDR3 sequence reads: CASSLEGVEYF. The CDR3 bases are TGTGCCAGCAGCTTGGAAGGGGTCGAGTACTTC.

This clone was counted only a few times. The chain joins TRBV9 to TRBJ1-6; a possible D gene is TRBD1 (6 bases). Germline V gene sequence: CDR1 SGDLS, CDR2 YYNGEE. V dropped 3 bases and J dropped 5 bases, with 15 bases sitting between them. The CDR3 is 16 amino acids. CDR3 DNA: TGTGCCAGCAGCGAATTGGGGGCTGGGAATAATTCACCCCTCCACTTT. It specifies CASSELGAGNNSPLHF.

This clone was recorded a few times. The V and J genes are TRBV4-1 and TRBJ1-1, with TRBD1 matching 8 bases. Unmatched junction bases numbered 7, after V lost 3 bases and J lost 4 bases. CDR1 MGHRA and CDR2 YSYEKL come from the germline V gene. The CDR3 is 15 amino acids. CDR3 region: CASSQGQVGATEAFF. In DNA, the CDR3 is TGCGCCAGCAGCCAGGGACAGGTAGGCGCCACTGAAGCTTTCTTT.

The V gene is TRBV5-4, the J gene TRBJ1-2; the match to TRBD1 covers 8 bases. Germline CDR1 and CDR2: SGHNT and YYREEE (reference sequence). The CDR3 length is 15 residues. Unmatched junction bases numbered 9, after V lost 4 bases and J lost 4 bases. The CDR3, as DNA: TGTGCCAGCAGCCATCCAGGGGGCGAGAGCTATGGCTACACCTTC. This sequence encodes CASSHPGGESYGYTF.

This chain uses TRBV18 with TRBJ2-5; no clear D. V lost 4 bases and J lost 5, with 14 bases in between. The CDR3 covers 14 residues. Per the germline V gene, CDR1 is KGHSH and CDR2 is LQKENI. CDR3 DNA sequence: TGTGCCAGCTCACGAGCCATTCGGGTGGAGACCCAGTACTTC. Encoded protein: CASSRAIRVETQYF.

DNA for the CDR3: TGTGCCACCAGTGATTCCCGAGCGGGGGAAGAGACCCAGTACTTC. Its translation: CATSDSRAGEETQYF. The chain couples TRBV24-1 to TRBJ2-5; 8 bases agree with TRBD2. Unmatched junction bases numbered 4, after V lost 2 bases and J lost 3 bases. This CDR3 comprises 15 residues. The germline V gene has CDR1 KGHDR and CDR2 SFDVKD.

The chain couples TRBV18 to TRBJ2-5, with D tentatively TRBD1 (5 bases). The length of the CDR3 is 13 residues. CDR1 and CDR2 from the germline V gene are KGHSH and LQKENI. Trimming cost V 4 bases and J 2 bases, with 8 bases left between them. CDR3 amino acids: CASSHDRQETQYF. The DNA of the CDR3 is TGTGCCAGCTCACACGACAGACAAGAGACCCAGTACTTC.

The chain joins TRBV19 to TRBJ2-7; 11 bases line up with TRBD2. Looked up from germline, CDR1 is LNHDA and CDR2 is SQIVND (reference sequence). J lost 6 bases, V lost 5 bases, and 6 bases had no gene match. This CDR3 comprises 14 residues. CDR3 sequence (DNA): TGTGCCAGTAGTGACTTCGGGACTAGCGGCGAGCAGTACTTC. It encodes CASSDFGTSGEQYF.

The rearrangement links TRBV7-3 to TRBJ1-4; D is possibly TRBD1 (5 bases). The CDR3 has 13 amino acids. The V end lost 1 base, the J end lost 8 bases, and 8 bases lay between the germline ends. CDR1 SGHTA and CDR2 FQGTGA come from the germline V gene. The CDR3 region has the DNA TGTGCCAGCAGCTTAATGGAGGGGGAAAAACTGTTTTTT. Protein sequence: CASSLMEGEKLFF. Full variable domain (remainder filled in from reference TRBV7-3 and TRBJ1-4): GAGVSQTPSNKVTEKGKYVELRCDPISGHTALYWYRQSLGQGPEFLIYFQGTGAADDSGLPNDRFFAVRPEGSVSTLKIQRTERGDSAVYLCASSLMEGEKLFFGSGTQLSVL.

The genes are TRBV28 and TRBJ2-3, with 7 positions matching TRBD2. The J segment lost 1 base and the V segment lost 7 bases, leaving 8 bases of the junction unmatched. The germline gives CDR1 MDHEN, CDR2 SYDVKM. This CDR3 comprises 15 residues. CDR3 loop: CASTTRGRGTDTQYF. The CDR3 DNA reads TGTGCCAGCACCACTCGAGGGAGGGGCACAGATACGCAGTATTTT.

The chain combines TRBV19 with TRBJ2-3, with D tentatively TRBD2 (5 bases). The ends were cut back, 3 bases at V and 0 bases at J, with 13 bases in the middle. CDR3 length: 16 residues. Germline CDR1 LNHDA, CDR2 SQIVND (reference sequence). The CDR3 DNA is TGTGCCAGTAGTATCCGGGGTATGACTAGCACAGATACGCAGTATTTT. It codes for CASSIRGMTSTDTQYF.

This chain joins TRBV6-1 and TRBJ2-2; D is unclear. Germline loops: CDR1 MNHNS, CDR2 SASEGT. The CDR3 spans 16 residues. Between the trimmed V and J ends, which lost 0 bases and 0 bases, there was a span of 8 bases. CDR3: CASSEAWPANTGELFF. CDR3 DNA sequence: TGTGCCAGCAGTGAAGCTTGGCCAGCGAACACCGGGGAGCTGTTTTTT.

The rearrangement joins TRBV5-6 to TRBJ1-4; unclear D gene. Germline V lookup: CDR1 SGHDT, CDR2 YYEEEE. The CDR3 has 14 residues. V was cut by 0 bases and J by 6 bases, with 9 bases left in between. The DNA of the CDR3 is TGTGCCAGCAGCTTGGGGGCGTCGTATGAAAAACTGTTTTTT. Translation gives CASSLGASYEKLFF.

The chain carries TRBV6-5 and TRBJ1-5; tentatively, D is TRBD1 (6 bases). V lost 5 bases and J lost 0, with 11 bases in between. This CDR3 has 15 residues. The germline gives CDR1 MNHEY, CDR2 SVGAGI. CDR3 nucleotide sequence: TGTGCCAGCAGTCTTACAGGGAATAGCAATCAGCCCCAGCATTTT. Translating it yields CASSLTGNSNQPQHF.

This chain links TRBV7-7 with TRBJ2-2, with TRBD1 matching over 8 bases. The V and J ends lost 5 bases and 4 bases, in that order; junction bases with no gene match: 12. The CDR3 covers 17 residues. In germline, CDR1 is SSHAT, CDR2 FNYEAQ (reference sequence). CDR3 in DNA: TGTGCCAGCAGCAAGAGACAGGGGAGGACGGCCACCGGGGAGCTGTTTTTT. This sequence encodes CASSKRQGRTATGELFF.

The rearrangement uses TRBV29-1 and TRBJ2-5, with D maybe TRBD1 (5 bases). The V gene's germline CDR1 is SQVTM and CDR2 ANQGSEA. The CDR3 spans 14 residues. Trimming cost V 1 base and J 5 bases, with 14 bases left between them. The CDR3 DNA follows: TGCAGCGTTGAAGTAATAGGGGCCCGGGAGACCCAGTACTTC. Translating gives CSVEVIGARETQYF.

V is TRBV19 and J is TRBJ2-7; D is perhaps TRBD1 (5 bases). Trimming cost V 3 bases and J 1 base, with 28 bases left between them. The CDR3 extends over 20 amino acids. CDR1 and CDR2 from the germline V gene are LNHDA and SQIVND (reference sequence). CDR3 amino acids: CASSIGWVGIPGSPSYEQYF. The CDR3 DNA is TGTGCCAGTAGTATCGGTTGGGTTGGGATACCAGGGTCCCCATCCTACGAGCAGTACTTC. Using reference TRBV19 and TRBJ2-7 for the parts outside the CDR3, the full variable domain is DGGITQSPKYLFRKEGQNVTLSCEQNLNHDAMYWYRQDPGQGLRLIYYSQIVNDFQKGDIAEGYSVSREKKESFPLTVTSAQKNPTAFYLCASSIGWVGIPGSPSYEQYFGPGTRLTVT.

The J gene is TRBJ2-1, the V gene TRBV6-5; D not resolved. The CDR3 loop spans 13 amino acids. Germline V CDR1 and CDR2: MNHEY, SVGAGI. Trimming stripped 6 bases from V and 7 bases from J, with 13 bases between. CDR3 in amino acids: CASSKNTKNEQFF. CDR3 DNA: TGTGCCAGCAGCAAGAACACAAAGAATGAGCAGTTCTTC.

The CDR3, as DNA: TGTGCCAGCAGTTCGACGGACAGGGAGGGCTACACCTTC. Amino acids: CASSSTDREGYTF. This chain links TRBV6-5 with TRBJ1-2; the match to TRBD1 covers 8 bases. Germline CDR1 reads MNHEY; CDR2 reads SVGAGI. The CDR3 loop spans 13 amino acids. V trimming: 4 bases; J trimming: 8 bases; junction bases outside the gene matches: 6.